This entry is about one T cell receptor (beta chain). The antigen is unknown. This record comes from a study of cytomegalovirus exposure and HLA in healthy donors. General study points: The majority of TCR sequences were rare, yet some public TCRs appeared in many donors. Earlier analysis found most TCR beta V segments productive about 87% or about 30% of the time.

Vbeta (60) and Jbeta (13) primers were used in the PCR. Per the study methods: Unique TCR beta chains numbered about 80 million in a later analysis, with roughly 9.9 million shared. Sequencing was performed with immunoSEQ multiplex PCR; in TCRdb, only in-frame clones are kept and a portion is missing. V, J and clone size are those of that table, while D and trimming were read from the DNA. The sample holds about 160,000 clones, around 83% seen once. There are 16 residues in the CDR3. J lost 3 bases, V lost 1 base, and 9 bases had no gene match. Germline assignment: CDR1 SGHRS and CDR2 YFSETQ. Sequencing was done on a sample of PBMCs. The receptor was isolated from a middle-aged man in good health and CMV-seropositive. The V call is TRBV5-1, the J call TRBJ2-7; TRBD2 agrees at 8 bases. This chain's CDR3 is CASSLLAGPTNYEQYV. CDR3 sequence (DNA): TGCGCCAGCAGCTTGTTAGCGGGACCGACCAACTACGAGCAGTACGTC.